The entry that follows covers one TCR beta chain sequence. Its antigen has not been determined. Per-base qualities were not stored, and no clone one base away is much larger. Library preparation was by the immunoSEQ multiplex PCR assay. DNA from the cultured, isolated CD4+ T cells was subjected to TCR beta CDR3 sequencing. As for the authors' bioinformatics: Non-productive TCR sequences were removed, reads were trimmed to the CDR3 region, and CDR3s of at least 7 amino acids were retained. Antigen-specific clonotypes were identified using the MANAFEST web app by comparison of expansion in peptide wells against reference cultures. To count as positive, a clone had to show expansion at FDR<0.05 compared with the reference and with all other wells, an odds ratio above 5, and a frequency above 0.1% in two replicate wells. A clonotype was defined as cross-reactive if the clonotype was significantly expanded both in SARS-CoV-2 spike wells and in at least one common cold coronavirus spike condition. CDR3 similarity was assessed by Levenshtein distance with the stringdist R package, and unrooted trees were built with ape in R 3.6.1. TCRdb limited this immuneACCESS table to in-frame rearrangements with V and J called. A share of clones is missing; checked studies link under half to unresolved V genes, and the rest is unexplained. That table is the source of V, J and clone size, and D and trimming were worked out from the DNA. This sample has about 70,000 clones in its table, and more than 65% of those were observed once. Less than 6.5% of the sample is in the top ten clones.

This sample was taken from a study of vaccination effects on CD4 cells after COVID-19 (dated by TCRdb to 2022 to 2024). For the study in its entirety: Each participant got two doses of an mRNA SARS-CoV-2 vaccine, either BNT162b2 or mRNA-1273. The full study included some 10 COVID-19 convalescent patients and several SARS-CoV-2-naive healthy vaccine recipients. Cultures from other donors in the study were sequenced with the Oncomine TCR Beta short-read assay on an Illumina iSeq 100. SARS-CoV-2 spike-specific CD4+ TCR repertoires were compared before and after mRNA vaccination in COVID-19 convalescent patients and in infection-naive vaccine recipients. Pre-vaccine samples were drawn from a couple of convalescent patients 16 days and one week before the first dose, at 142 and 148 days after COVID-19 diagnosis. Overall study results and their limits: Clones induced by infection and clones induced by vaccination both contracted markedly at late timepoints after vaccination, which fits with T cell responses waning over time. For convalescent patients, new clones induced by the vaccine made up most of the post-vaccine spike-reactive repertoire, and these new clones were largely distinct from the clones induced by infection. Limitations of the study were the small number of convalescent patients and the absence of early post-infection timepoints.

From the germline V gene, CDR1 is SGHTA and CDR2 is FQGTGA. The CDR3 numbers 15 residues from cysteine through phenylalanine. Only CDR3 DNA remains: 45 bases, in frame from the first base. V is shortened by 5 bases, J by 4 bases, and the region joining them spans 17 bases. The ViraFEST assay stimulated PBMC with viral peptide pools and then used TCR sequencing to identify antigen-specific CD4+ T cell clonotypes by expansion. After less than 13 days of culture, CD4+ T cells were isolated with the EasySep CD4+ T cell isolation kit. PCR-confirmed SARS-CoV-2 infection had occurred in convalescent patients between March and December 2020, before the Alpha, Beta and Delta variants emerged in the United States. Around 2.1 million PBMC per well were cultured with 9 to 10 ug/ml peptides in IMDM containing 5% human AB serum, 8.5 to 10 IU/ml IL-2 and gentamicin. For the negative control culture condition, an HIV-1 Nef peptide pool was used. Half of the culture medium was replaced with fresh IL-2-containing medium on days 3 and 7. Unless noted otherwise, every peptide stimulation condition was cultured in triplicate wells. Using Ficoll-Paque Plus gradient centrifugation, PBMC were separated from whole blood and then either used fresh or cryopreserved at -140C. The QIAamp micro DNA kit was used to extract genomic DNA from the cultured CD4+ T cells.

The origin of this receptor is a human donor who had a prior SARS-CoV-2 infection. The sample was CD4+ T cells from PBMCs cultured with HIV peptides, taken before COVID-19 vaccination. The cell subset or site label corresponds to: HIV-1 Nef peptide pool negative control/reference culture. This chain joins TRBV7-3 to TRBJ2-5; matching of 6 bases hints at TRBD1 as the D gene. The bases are TGTGCCAGCAGCCGAACAGGGACCCTAACAGAGACCCAGTACTTC. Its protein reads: CASSRTGTLTETQYF.